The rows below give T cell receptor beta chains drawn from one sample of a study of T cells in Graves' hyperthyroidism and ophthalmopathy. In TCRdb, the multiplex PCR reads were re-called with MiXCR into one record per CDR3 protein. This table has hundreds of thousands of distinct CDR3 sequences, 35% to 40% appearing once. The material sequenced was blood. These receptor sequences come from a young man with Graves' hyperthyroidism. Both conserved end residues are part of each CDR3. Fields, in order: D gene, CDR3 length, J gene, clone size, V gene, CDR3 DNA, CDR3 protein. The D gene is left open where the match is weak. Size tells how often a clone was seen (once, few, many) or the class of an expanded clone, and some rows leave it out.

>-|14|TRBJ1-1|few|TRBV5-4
TGTGCCAGCAGCCCGGGTCCTAAGGGCACTGAAGCTTTCTTT
CASSPGPKGTEAFF
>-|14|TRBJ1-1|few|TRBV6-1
TGTGCCACCAAACAACTTAACCTGAACACTGAAGCTTTCTTT
CATKQLNLNTEAFF
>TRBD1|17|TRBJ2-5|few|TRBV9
TGTGCCAGCAGCGTAGCTCCCCGGACAGGGGCGGTAGAGACCCAGTACTTC
CASSVAPRTGAVETQYF
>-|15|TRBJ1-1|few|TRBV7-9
TGTGCCAGCAGCCAAGTATCGGAGGGGGGGACTGAAGCTTTCTTT
CASSQVSEGGTEAFF
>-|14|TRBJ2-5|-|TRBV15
TGTGCCACCAGCAGCCCAGGGGACCGAGGGACCCAGTACTTC
CATSSPGDRGTQYF
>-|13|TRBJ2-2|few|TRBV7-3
TGTGCCAGCAGCTACGACCCCACCGGGGAGCTGTTTTTT
CASSYDPTGELFF
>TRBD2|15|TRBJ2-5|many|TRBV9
TGTGCCAGCAGCGTAACCGCGGGAGCGAGAGAGACCCAGTACTTC
CASSVTAGARETQYF
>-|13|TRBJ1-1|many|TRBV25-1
TGTGCCAGCAGTGAATTGGGGGGCACTGAAGCTTTCTTT
CASSELGGTEAFF
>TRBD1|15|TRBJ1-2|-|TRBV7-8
TGTGCCAGCAGCTTTGGGCAGGGGGCGGACTATGGCTACACCTTC
CASSFGQGADYGYTF
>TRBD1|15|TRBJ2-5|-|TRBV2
TGTGCCAGCAGCTTGGAGACAGGGGGGGAAGAGACCCAGTACTTC
CASSLETGGEETQYF
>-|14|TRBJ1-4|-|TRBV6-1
TGTGCCAGCAGATCCGGGGGGTCTGGCGAAAAACTGTTTTTT
CASRSGGSGEKLFF
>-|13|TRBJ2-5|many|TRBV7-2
TGTGCCAGCAGCTTAAGGGACTTGGAGACCCAGTACTTC
CASSLRDLETQYF
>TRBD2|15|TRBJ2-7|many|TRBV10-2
TGCGCCAGCGGTTTAGCGGGGCCAAGCTCCTACGAGCAGTACTTC
CASGLAGPSSYEQYF
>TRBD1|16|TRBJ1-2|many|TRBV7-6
TGTGCCAGCAGCCCAGGGGACAGTGGCCCCCTTCACGGCTACACCTTC
CASSPGDSGPLHGYTF
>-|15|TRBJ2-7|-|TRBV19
TGTGCCAGTAGTCCCTCCGCGGGGGCGGCCTACGAGCAGTACTTC
CASSPSAGAAYEQYF
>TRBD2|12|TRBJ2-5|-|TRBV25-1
TGTGCCAGACTAGCGGGGGTGGAGACCCAGTACTTC
CARLAGVETQYF
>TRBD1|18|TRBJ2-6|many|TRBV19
TGTGCCAGTAGTATCCAGGGACAGTTTTTCTCTGGGGCCAACGTCCTGACTTTC
CASSIQGQFFSGANVLTF
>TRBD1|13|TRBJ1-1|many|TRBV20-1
TGCAGTGCTAGCGAGGGGGCGGTAACTGAAGCTTTCTTT
CSASEGAVTEAFF
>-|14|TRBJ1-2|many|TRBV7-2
TGTGCCAGCAGCCAAGAAGGGGTCAACTATGGCTACACCTTC
CASSQEGVNYGYTF
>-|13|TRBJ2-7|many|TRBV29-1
TGCAGCGTCCCCATCGACAGTTCGGGGGAGCAGTACTTC
CSVPIDSSGEQYF
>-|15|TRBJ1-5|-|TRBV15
TGTGCCACCAGCAGGGCAGCCGGGACAAACCAGCCCCAGCATTTT
CATSRAAGTNQPQHF
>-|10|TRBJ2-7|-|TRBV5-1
TGCGCCAGCAGCCAGGCTGCGCAGTACTTC
CASSQAAQYF
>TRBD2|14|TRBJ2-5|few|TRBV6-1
TGTGCCAGCAGCCCGGGACTAGTCAAGGAGACCCAGTACTTC
CASSPGLVKETQYF
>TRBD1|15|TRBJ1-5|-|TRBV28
TGTGCCAGCAGCGTACAGGGGAAGGGCAATCAGCCCCAGCATTTT
CASSVQGKGNQPQHF
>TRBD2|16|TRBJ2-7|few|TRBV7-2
TGTGCCAGCAGCTTAGGACGGGCTAGCGGGGGTTTTGCGCAGTACTTC
CASSLGRASGGFAQYF
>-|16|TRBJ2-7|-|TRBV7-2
TGTGCCAGCAGCAGTGATACCGGGACCCTTTTGTACGAGCAGTACTTC
CASSSDTGTLLYEQYF
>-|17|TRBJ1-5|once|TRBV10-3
-
CAIRGRRRVLRAGHQHF
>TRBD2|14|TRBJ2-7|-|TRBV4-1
TGCGCCAGCAGTCCTTTGCGGGAGGGCTACGAGCAGTACTTC
CASSPLREGYEQYF
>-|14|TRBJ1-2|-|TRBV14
TGTGCCAGCGCTAAGACAGCCTCTAACTATGGCTACACCTTC
CASAKTASNYGYTF
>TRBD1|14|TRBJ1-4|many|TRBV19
TGTGCCAGTAGTGGACAGGGAGGAGGCGAAAAACTGTTTTTT
CASSGQGGGEKLFF
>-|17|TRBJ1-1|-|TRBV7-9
TGTGCCAGCAGCTTAGCGCGGGGGGGGGGGAGGTGGACTGAAGCTTTCTTT
CASSLARGGGRWTEAFF
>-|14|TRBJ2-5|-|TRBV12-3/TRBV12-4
TGTGCCAGCAGCTACTCAGGGAAACAAGAGACCCAGTACTTC
CASSYSGKQETQYF
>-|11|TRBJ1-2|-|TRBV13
TGTGCCAGCAGCATCCCGACGGGCTACACCTTC
CASSIPTGYTF
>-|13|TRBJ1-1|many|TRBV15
TGTGCCACCAGCAGAGGACCAGGCACTGAAGCTTTCTTT
CATSRGPGTEAFF
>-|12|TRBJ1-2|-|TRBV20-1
TGCAGTGCTAGAGATCAACAGTGGGGCTACACCTTC
CSARDQQWGYTF
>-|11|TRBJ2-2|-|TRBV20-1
TGCAGTGCTAGTCAGCCCGGGGAGCTGTTTTTT
CSASQPGELFF
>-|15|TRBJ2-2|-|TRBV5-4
TGTGCCAGCAGCTTCAACGGGGCGAACACCGGGGAGCTGTTTTTT
CASSFNGANTGELFF
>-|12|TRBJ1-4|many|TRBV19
TGTGCCAGTAGTACAGGGTACGAAAAACTGTTTTTT
CASSTGYEKLFF
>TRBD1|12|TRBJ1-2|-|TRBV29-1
TGCAGCGTAGGGACAGGGGTGAATGGCCACACCTTC
CSVGTGVNGHTF
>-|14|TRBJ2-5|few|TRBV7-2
TGTGCCAGCAGGGGTCTCCTACTCCAAGAGACCCAGTACTTC
CASRGLLLQETQYF
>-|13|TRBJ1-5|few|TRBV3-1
TGTGCCAGCAGCCATGACGTAAATCAGCCCCAGCATTTT
CASSHDVNQPQHF
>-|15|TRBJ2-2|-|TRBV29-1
TGCAGCGTCGTTACAACCAGGGGCCGAACCGGGGAGCTGTTTTTT
CSVVTTRGRTGELFF
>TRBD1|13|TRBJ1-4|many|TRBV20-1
TGCAGTGCTTCGACAGGGCGAAACGAAAAACTGTTTTTT
CSASTGRNEKLFF
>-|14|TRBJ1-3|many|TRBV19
TGTGCCAGTAGCCCCATCCTCGGTACAAACACCATATATTTT
CASSPILGTNTIYF
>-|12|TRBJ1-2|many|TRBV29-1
TGCAGCGTTGAAGATACAGAGTATGGCTACACCTTC
CSVEDTEYGYTF
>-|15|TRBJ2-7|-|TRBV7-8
TGTGCCAGCAGCGTAGCTGGCGCCGGCTCCTACGAGCAGTACTTC
CASSVAGAGSYEQYF
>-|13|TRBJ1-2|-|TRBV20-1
TGCAGTGCTTTAGGGGGGGAGGTTGATGGCTACACCTTC
CSALGGEVDGYTF
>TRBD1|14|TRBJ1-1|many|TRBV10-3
TGTGCCATCAGGGACAGGGGGCGGAACACTGAAGCTTTCTTT
CAIRDRGRNTEAFF
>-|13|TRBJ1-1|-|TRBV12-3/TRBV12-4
TGTGCCAGCAGTTTTACCTTTAACACTGAAGCTTTCTTT
CASSFTFNTEAFF
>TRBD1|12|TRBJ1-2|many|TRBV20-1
TGCAGTGCTGGGGACAGGAGCTATGGCTACACCTTC
CSAGDRSYGYTF
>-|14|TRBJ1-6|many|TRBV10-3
TGTGCCATCAGTGAAGACGGGCCAAATTCACCCCTCCACTTT
CAISEDGPNSPLHF
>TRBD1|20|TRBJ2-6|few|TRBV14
TGTGCCAGCAGCTGGCAGCTTAAGGACAGGCAATTCTCTGGGGCCAACGTCCTGACTTTC
CASSWQLKDRQFSGANVLTF
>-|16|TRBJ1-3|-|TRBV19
TGTGCCAGTAGCCCGGGCAGGACTCGCTCTGGAAACACCATATATTTT
CASSPGRTRSGNTIYF
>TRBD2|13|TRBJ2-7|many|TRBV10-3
TGTGCCATCAGGGGACTAGATTTCTACGAGCAGTACTTC
CAIRGLDFYEQYF
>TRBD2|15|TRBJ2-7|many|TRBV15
TGTGCCACCAGCACCGAGGAGCGGGGGGGGTACGAGCAGTACTTC
CATSTEERGGYEQYF
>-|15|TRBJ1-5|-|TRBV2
TGTGCCAGCAGTGAAGGTCTCGGGGGAAATCAGCCCCAGCATTTT
CASSEGLGGNQPQHF
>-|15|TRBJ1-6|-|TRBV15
TGTGCCACCAGCAGTGCAGGGCCCCTGGATTCACCCCTCCACTTT
CATSSAGPLDSPLHF